Sequencing of this TCR beta chain was carried out in a study of blood T cell repertoires in COVID-19. Study-wide context: Acute-phase and convalescent COVID-19 samples originated in the United States, Italy and Spain. T cells, B-cell-depleted T cells, or PBMCs supplied cDNA or gDNA.

In the study's own analysis: Reference gene primer amplification in the assay estimated nucleated cell counts. TCRdb's table, derived via immunoSEQ multiplex PCR, lists solely in-frame clones and lacks some. That table supplies the V and J calls and clone size; D and trimming were determined from the DNA. The sample records 150,000 to 200,000 clones, 85% to 90% being singletons. The germline CDR1 and CDR2 sequences are MDHEN and SYDVKM. After removal of 2 bases from V and 4 bases from J, the junction contained 10 bases not matched to a gene. There are 17 residues in the CDR3. V usage is TRBV28 and J usage is TRBJ1-2, with 10 positions matching TRBD1. The clonotype comes from a woman aged 25 to 39 with active or convalescent COVID-19. Sequencing input: peripheral blood. CDR3 residues: CASSLQNDRGLFYGYTF. As DNA, the CDR3 is TGTGCCAGCAGTTTACAGAACGACAGGGGGCTTTTCTATGGCTACACCTTC.